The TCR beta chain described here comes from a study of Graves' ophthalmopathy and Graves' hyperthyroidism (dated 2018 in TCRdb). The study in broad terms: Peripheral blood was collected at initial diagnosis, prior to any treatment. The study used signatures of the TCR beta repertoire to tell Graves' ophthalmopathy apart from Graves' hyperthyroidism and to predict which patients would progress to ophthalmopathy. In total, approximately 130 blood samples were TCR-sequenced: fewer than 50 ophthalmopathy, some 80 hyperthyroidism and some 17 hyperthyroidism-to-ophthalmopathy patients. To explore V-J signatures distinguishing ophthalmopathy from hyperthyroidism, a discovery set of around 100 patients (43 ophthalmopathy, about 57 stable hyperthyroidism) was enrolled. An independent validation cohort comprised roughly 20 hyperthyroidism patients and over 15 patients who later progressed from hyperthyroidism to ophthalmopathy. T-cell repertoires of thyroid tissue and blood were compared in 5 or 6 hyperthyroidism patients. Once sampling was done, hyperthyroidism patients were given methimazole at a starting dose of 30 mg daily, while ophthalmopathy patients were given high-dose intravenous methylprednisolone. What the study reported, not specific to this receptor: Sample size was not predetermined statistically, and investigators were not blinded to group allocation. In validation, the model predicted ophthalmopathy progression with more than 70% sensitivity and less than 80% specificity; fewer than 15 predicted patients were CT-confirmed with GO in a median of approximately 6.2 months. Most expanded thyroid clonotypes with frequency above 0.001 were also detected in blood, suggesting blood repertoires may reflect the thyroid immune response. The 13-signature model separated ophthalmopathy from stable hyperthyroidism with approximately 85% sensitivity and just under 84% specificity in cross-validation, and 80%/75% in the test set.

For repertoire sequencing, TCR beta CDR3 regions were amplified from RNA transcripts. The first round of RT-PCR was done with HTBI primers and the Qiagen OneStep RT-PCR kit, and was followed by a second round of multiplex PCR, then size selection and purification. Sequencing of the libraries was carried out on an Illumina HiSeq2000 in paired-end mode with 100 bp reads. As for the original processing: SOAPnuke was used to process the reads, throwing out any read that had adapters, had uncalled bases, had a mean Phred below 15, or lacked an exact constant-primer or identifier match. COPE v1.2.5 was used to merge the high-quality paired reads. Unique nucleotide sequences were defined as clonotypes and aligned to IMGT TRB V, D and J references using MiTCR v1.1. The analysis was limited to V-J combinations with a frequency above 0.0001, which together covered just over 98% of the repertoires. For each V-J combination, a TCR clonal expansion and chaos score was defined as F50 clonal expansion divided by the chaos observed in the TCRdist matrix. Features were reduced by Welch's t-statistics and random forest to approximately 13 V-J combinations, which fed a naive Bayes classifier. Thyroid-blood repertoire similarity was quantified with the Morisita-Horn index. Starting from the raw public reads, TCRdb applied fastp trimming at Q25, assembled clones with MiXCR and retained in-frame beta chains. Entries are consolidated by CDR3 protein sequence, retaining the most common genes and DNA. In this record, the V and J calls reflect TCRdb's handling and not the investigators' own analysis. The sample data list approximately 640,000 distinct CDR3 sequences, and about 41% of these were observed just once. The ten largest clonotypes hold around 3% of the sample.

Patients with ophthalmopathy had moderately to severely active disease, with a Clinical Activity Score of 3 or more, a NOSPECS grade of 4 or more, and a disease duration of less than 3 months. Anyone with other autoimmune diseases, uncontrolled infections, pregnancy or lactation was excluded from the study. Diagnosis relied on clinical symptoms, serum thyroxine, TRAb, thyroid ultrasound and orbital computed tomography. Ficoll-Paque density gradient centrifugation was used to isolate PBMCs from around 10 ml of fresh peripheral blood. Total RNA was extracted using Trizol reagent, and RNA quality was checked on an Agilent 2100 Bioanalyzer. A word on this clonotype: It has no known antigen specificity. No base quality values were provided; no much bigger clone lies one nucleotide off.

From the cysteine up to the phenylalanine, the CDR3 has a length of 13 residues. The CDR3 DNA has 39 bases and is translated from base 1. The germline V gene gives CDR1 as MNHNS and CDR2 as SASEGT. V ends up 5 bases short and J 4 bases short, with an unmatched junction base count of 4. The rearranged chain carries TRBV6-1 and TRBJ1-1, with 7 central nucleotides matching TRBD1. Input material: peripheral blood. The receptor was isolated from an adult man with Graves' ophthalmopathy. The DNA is TGTGCCAGCAGTCGGACAGGTCTCACTGAAGCTTTCTTT. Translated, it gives CASSRTGLTEAFF.